This T cell receptor beta chain was retrieved from a study of T cells in Graves' hyperthyroidism and ophthalmopathy. In its sample, this clonotype was seen a few times. Newly diagnosed hyperthyroidism patients aged 18 to 65 years had disease lasting under 2 months. The CDR3 is 14 residues long. Germline V gene lookup returns CDR1 LNHNV and CDR2 YYDKDF (reference sequence). V lost 4 bases and J lost 6, with 16 bases in between. Researchers took RNA transcripts and amplified the TCR beta CDR3 regions from them. The TCR CDR3 first-round RT-PCR relied on the HTBI primer set. TCRdb reprocessed the multiplex PCR reads via MiXCR and lists one record per CDR3 protein. The repertoire holds about 400,000 distinct CDR3 sequences, roughly 13% seen once, with 5.3% in the top ten.

The TCR originated in a woman under 30 with Graves' hyperthyroidism. The chain uses TRBV15 and TRBJ2-7; the D gene is possibly TRBD1 (6 bases). The specimen was blood. CDR3 sequence (DNA): TGTGCCACCAGCACGGACAGCTTGATTGGCGAGCAGTACTTC. It is translated as CATSTDSLIGEQYF.